This T cell receptor (beta chain) was sequenced during a study of sequential checkpoint blockade in melanoma. Study details: TCRβ was sequenced from DNA of 91 pretreatment tumors.

This clone was counted between two and nine times. Assay: immunoSEQ multiplex PCR; the TCRdb copy retains only in-frame clones and omits some. The table includes roughly 8,500 clones, roughly 23% detected once. The V gene lost 8 bases and the J gene lost 0 bases, with 8 bases spanning the gap. Germline V gives CDR1 MNHGY, CDR2 SAAAGT. The CDR3 sequence is 13 residues long. Regarding treatment: randomized to nivolumab then ipilimumab (arm A) or the reverse (arm B). The TCR was taken from a human donor with melanoma. The input for sequencing was tumor tissue (inferred from file names), taken from a patient given nivolumab and ipilimumab in sequence. The gene calls are TRBV6-8 and TRBJ2-1; TRBD2 is a possible D gene (5 bases). CDR3 DNA: TGTGCCAGCGAGCGGAACTCCTACAATGAGCAGTTCTTC. This sequence encodes CASERNSYNEQFF.